These 13 T cell receptor beta chains came from one sample sequenced in a study of cytomegalovirus exposure and HLA in healthy donors. The primer mix had 60 Vbeta and 13 Jbeta primers. The assay was immunoSEQ multiplex PCR, and TCRdb's table has in-frame clones only and misses some. The table records under 200,000 clones, about 70% of them present only once. Sequences were obtained from PBMCs. These receptors were collected from a woman between 18 and 29 years old in good health and CMV-seropositive.

In its sample, this clone was seen a few times. The chain uses TRBV2 and TRBJ2-1, with 11 nucleotides matching TRBD2. Germline-derived CDR1 and CDR2 are SNHLY and FYNNEI. Trimming cost V 5 bases and J 11 bases; bases outside gene matches: 14. This CDR3 has 16 residues. The CDR3 DNA sequence: TGTGCCAGCAGTTTCCCCGGGACTAGCGGAGGGGGAAAGCAGTTCTTC. Residues: CASSFPGTSGGGKQFF.

The CDR3, as DNA: TGTGCCAGCCCCCTTGGGACTAGCGGGGGAAATGAGCAGTTCTTC. As protein: CASPLGTSGGNEQFF. J is TRBJ2-1 and V is TRBV2, with 14 bases identical to TRBD2. CDR1 is SNHLY and CDR2 is FYNNEI in the germline V gene. After removal of 8 bases from V and 7 bases from J, the junction contained 7 bases not matched to a gene. The CDR3 is 15 residues long.

V usage is TRBV7-2 and J usage is TRBJ2-3; D ambiguous. CDR3 length: 13 residues. V dropped 4 bases and J dropped 4 bases, with 9 bases sitting between them. Germline loops: CDR1 SGHTA, CDR2 FQGNSA. DNA for the CDR3: TGTGCCAGCAGCTGGCAGAATTCAGATACGCAGTATTTT. Its translation is CASSWQNSDTQYF.

This chain connects TRBV5-8 to TRBJ1-6, with 8 bases identical to TRBD1. The CDR3 is made up of 13 amino acids. The V and J ends lost 3 bases and 8 bases, in that order; junction bases with no gene match: 1. Per the germline V gene, CDR1 is SGHTS and CDR2 is YDEGEE. CDR3 loop: CASSWDRHSPLHF. The DNA of the CDR3 is TGTGCCAGCAGCTGGGACAGGCATTCACCCCTCCACTTT.

This clone appeared once. This chain joins TRBV11-2 and TRBJ2-7, with unresolved D. CDR3 length: 12 amino acids. Germline CDR1 and CDR2: SGHAT and FQNNGV. The V end lost 6 bases, the J end lost 3 bases, and 9 bases lay between the germline ends. The CDR3 bases are TGTGCCAGCAGTTACAGTGGCTACGAGCAGTACTTC. It encodes CASSYSGYEQYF.

The CDR3 DNA reads TGTGCCAGCAGCCTCCGAGGTTACGAGCAGTACTTC. This encodes CASSLRGYEQYF. The chain links TRBV5-6 to TRBJ2-5; no clear D. TRBJ2-7 matches the DNA end more closely, so the J call is doubtful. Germline V lookup: CDR1 SGHDT, CDR2 YYEEEE. This CDR3 contains 12 residues.

This chain joins TRBV7-9 and TRBJ2-4; 8 bases line up with TRBD1. Trimming at V came to 4 bases and at J to 8 bases, leaving 16 bases not matched to a gene. The CDR3 covers 17 residues. Germline assignment: CDR1 SEHNR and CDR2 FQNEAQ (reference sequence). CDR3 sequence: CASSSKGHGQGTDIQYF. The CDR3 DNA sequence: TGTGCCAGCAGCTCGAAAGGACATGGACAGGGCACAGACATTCAGTACTTC.

V usage is TRBV6-5 and J usage is TRBJ2-2, with D possibly TRBD2 on 6 matching bases. V lost 1 base, J lost 6 bases, and 9 bases lay in between. The CDR3 covers 14 residues. Germline V gives CDR1 MNHEY, CDR2 SVGAGI. In DNA form, the CDR3 reads TGTGCCAGCAGTTACTGGGGGGAGGCCGGGGAGCTGTTTTTT. Protein sequence: CASSYWGEAGELFF.

This clone was seen more than once but under ten times. V is TRBV5-6 and J is TRBJ2-1; D is possibly TRBD1 (5 bases). Trimming took off 0 bases at V and 3 bases at J, with 13 bases between the two ends. The CDR3 consists of 16 residues. The germline V gene encodes CDR1 SGHDT and CDR2 YYEEEE. CDR3 loop: CASSLEGQGYYNEQFF. The CDR3 DNA is TGTGCCAGCAGCTTGGAGGGGCAGGGCTACTACAATGAGCAGTTCTTC.

This clone appeared a few times. The rearrangement uses TRBV5-1 and TRBJ2-2; D is perhaps TRBD1 (5 bases). This CDR3 has 20 amino acids. Germline V gene data show CDR1 as SGHRS and CDR2 as YFSETQ. V shed 4 bases and J shed 2 bases, with 27 bases lying between them. CDR3 amino acids: CASSTGRLPRDRLNTGELFF. In DNA form, the CDR3 reads TGCGCCAGCAGCACCGGACGGTTACCCCGAGACAGACTTAACACCGGGGAGCTGTTTTTT.

This clone has a handful of counts. This sequence joins TRBV15 and TRBJ1-2, with unresolved D. CDR1 is LNHNV, CDR2 YYDKDF, per germline (reference sequence). The CDR3 consists of 14 residues. The V and J ends lost 1 base and 5 bases respectively, with 11 bases between them. The CDR3 DNA reads TGTGCCACCAGCAGAGGGCGAGGGAAGTATGGCTACACCTTC. Translation: CATSRGRGKYGYTF.

This clone was counted between two and nine times. V usage is TRBV7-3 and J usage is TRBJ2-5; 8 bases line up with TRBD2. The DNA end lines up better with TRBJ2-7; the J call may be wrong. The CDR3 runs to 14 residues. CDR1 and CDR2 (germline): SGHTA, FQGTGA. DNA for the CDR3: TGTGCCAGCAGCACCGCGGGGGGAAATGACGAGCAGTACTTC. Protein: CASSTAGGNDEQYF.

V gene TRBV6-5 combines with J gene TRBJ2-7; 9 nucleotides line up with TRBD2. Germline trimming cut 6 bases from V and 3 bases from J; bases unmatched to any gene: 9. From germline, CDR1 is MNHEY and CDR2 SVGAGI. This CDR3 comprises 15 residues. CDR3 residues: CASRTRAGGSYEQYF. The CDR3 DNA sequence: TGTGCCAGCAGGACCCGAGCGGGAGGCAGCTACGAGCAGTACTTC.